This TCR beta chain was found in a study of T-cell reconstitution after alpha-beta-depleted transplantation in children. Unique molecular identifiers were used in preparing the TCRbeta library. TCRdb ran MiXCR on the PCR reads and lists one entry per CDR3 protein. The top ten clones hold about 5% of a sample with 440,000 or so distinct CDR3 sequences, about a tenth of them seen once. This clonotype is a singleton in its sample. Germline CDR1 and CDR2: SNHLY and FYNNEI. This CDR3 has 15 amino acids. The V gene end was trimmed by 8 bases and the J gene end by 0 bases; junction bases not matched to a gene: 6.

The source was PBMCs from the stem cell graft donor, collected from the stem cell graft. The sequence derives from a human donor who donated a stem cell graft to a child with acute myeloid leukemia. The V call is TRBV2, the J call TRBJ2-1, with TRBD1 matching over 8 bases. For the CDR3, the DNA is TGTGCCAGCGGGACAACAGGGGGCTCCTACAATGAGCAGTTCTTC. Amino acids: CASGTTGGSYNEQFF.